This TCR beta chain was identified in a study of T cells in Graves' hyperthyroidism and ophthalmopathy. Amplification targeted TCR beta CDR3 regions from RNA transcripts. TCR CDR3 regions were first amplified by RT-PCR with HTBI primers. In TCRdb, the multiplex PCR reads were re-called with MiXCR into one record per CDR3 protein. The table records under 700,000 distinct CDR3 sequences, about half of them present only once. Stable disease denoted Graves' hyperthyroidism without ophthalmopathy progression within 18 months. Diagnosis of hyperthyroidism was new in patients aged 18 to 65, and its duration was under 2 months. Diagnoses rested on clinical symptoms, serum thyroxine and TRAb, thyroid ultrasound and orbital computed tomography. The CDR3 is 14 amino acids. Trimming left V 0 bases short and J 0 bases short, with 6 bases between. Germline CDR1 and CDR2: DFQATT and SNEGSKA (reference sequence).

The V call is TRBV20-1, the J call TRBJ1-5; D ambiguous. The TCR sequence derives from a woman between 18 and 29 years old with Graves' hyperthyroidism. Specimen: peripheral blood or thyroid tissue (not recorded which). The CDR3: CSARDPDSNQPQHF. In nucleotides, the CDR3 is TGCAGTGCTAGAGACCCCGATAGCAATCAGCCCCAGCATTTT.